The 21 T cell receptor beta chains reported below all come from one sample, sequenced in a study of long-term antiretroviral therapy in people with HIV. The run of the v3.0 immunoSEQ assay was at survey level. Profiled with immunoSEQ multiplex PCR; TCRdb holds only in-frame clones, not every one. The sample shows about 33,000 clones, 60% to 85% of them seen only once. This sample comprised unsorted PBMCs, obtained 2 years after starting antiretroviral therapy. Receptors originate from a woman between 45 and 60 years old with HIV.

This clone appeared a few times. This sequence joins TRBV7-6 and TRBJ1-2, with 7 bases aligning to TRBD1. Trimming at V came to 1 base and at J to 7 bases, leaving 3 bases not matched to a gene. The CDR3 has 13 residues. Per the germline V gene, CDR1 is SGHVS and CDR2 is FNYEAQ. CDR3 sequence (DNA): TGTGCCAGCAGCTTAGGACAGGGAGGTGGCTACACCTTC. Encoded protein: CASSLGQGGGYTF.

The chain links TRBV4-1 to TRBJ1-2; D remains ambiguous. The V gene's germline CDR1 is MGHRA and CDR2 YSYEKL. The CDR3 has 14 residues. V was trimmed by 0 bases and J by 4 bases, leaving 9 bases between them. The CDR3 bases are TGCGCCAGCAGCCAAGATTTGGTAATCTATGGCTACACCTTC. Its translation is CASSQDLVIYGYTF.

The rearrangement uses TRBV7-9 and TRBJ1-4; possibly TRBD1 for D (5 bases). CDR1 SEHNR and CDR2 FQNEAQ come from the germline V gene (reference sequence). Between the trimmed V and J ends, which lost 0 bases and 6 bases, there was a span of 17 bases. The CDR3 runs to 17 residues. CDR3: CASSLAGWGDGYEKLFF. The CDR3 DNA sequence: TGTGCCAGCAGCTTAGCGGGCTGGGGGGATGGCTATGAAAAACTGTTTTTT. The full variable domain, completed using reference TRBV7-9 and TRBJ1-4, is DTGVSQNPRHKITKRGQNVTFRCDPISEHNRLYWYRQTLGQGPEFLTYFQNEAQLEKSRLLSDRFSAERPKGSFSTLEIQRTEQGDSAMYLCASSLAGWGDGYEKLFFGSGTQLSVL.

The chain employs TRBV2 and TRBJ1-1; 11 positions agree with TRBD1. J gave up 5 bases and V 5 bases, and 7 bases lay outside the gene matches. CDR1 is SNHLY, CDR2 FYNNEI, per germline. The CDR3 consists of 15 residues. CDR3 in amino acids: CASSSGTGGLTEAFF. Written as DNA, the CDR3 is TGTGCCAGCAGTTCTGGGACAGGGGGATTGACTGAAGCTTTCTTT.

This chain uses TRBV4-1 with TRBJ1-1; D uncertain. The germline V gene encodes CDR1 MGHRA and CDR2 YSYEKL. V lost 6 bases, J lost 0 bases, and 17 bases lay in between. The CDR3 has 16 amino acids. The CDR3 bases are TGCGCCAGCAGGCGCACAGATTCAGAAATGAACACTGAAGCTTTCTTT. Translated, it gives CASRRTDSEMNTEAFF.

This chain links TRBV6-5 with TRBJ1-6; D remains ambiguous. CDR3 length equals 16 residues. Germline CDR1 and CDR2: MNHEY and SVGAGI. The V end was cut by 2 bases, the J end by 5 bases, with 13 bases between. This CDR3 is CASSYALPTDNSPLHF. CDR3 DNA: TGTGCCAGCAGTTACGCCCTCCCGACGGATAATTCACCCCTCCACTTT.

This clone was seen a few times. V gene TRBV14 combines with J gene TRBJ1-2; D not resolved. This CDR3 has 13 amino acids. Trimming left V 4 bases short and J 4 bases short, with 10 bases between. Per germline, CDR1 SGHDN and CDR2 FVKESK. Written as DNA, the CDR3 is TGTGCCAGCAGCCTGGAGGTGGGCTATGGCTACACCTTC. Protein product: CASSLEVGYGYTF.

The rearrangement links TRBV7-3 to TRBJ1-3, with 9 bases aligning to TRBD1. The length of the CDR3 is 15 residues. J lost 0 bases, V lost 5 bases, and 2 bases had no gene match. The germline CDR1 and CDR2 sequences are SGHTA and FQGTGA. The CDR3 region is CASSPTGGSGNTIYF. The CDR3 DNA sequence: TGTGCCAGCAGCCCGACAGGGGGCTCTGGAAACACCATATATTTT.

This clone was observed a handful of times. The rearrangement links TRBV7-9 to TRBJ1-1, with no clear D. This CDR3 is built from 16 residues. V lost 2 bases and J lost 3, with 16 bases in between. CDR1 is SEHNR, CDR2 FQNEAQ, per germline (reference sequence). The CDR3: CASSLLGIGKDTEAFF. For the CDR3, the DNA is TGTGCCAGCAGCTTATTGGGAATCGGGAAGGACACTGAAGCTTTCTTT.

This clone is a singleton in its sample. The chain employs TRBV5-1 and TRBJ1-2; D uncertain. CDR1 SGHRS and CDR2 YFSETQ come from the germline V gene. V shed 4 bases and J shed 4 bases, with 11 bases lying between them. The CDR3 is 13 residues long. CDR3 nucleotides: TGCGCCAGCAGCGAGGACCCGTCCTATGGCTACACCTTC. It translates to CASSEDPSYGYTF.

This chain joins TRBV25-1 and TRBJ2-7; 7 nucleotides match TRBD1. Germline CDR1 reads MGHDK; CDR2 reads SYGVNS. This CDR3 spans 13 amino acids. Losses at the gene ends were 9 bases for V and 1 base for J; bases not matched to a gene: 6. The CDR3 loop is CASPPGQSYEQYV. The CDR3 DNA reads TGTGCCAGTCCGCCGGGACAGTCCTACGAGCAGTACGTC.

The rearrangement joins TRBV18 to TRBJ1-2, with D hard to call. V dropped 5 bases and J dropped 0 bases, with 10 bases sitting between them. In germline, CDR1 is KGHSH, CDR2 LQKENI. This CDR3 spans 14 amino acids. The CDR3 DNA follows: TGTGCCAGCTCAGTAGTGGATTCTAACTATGGCTACACCTTC. Protein product: CASSVVDSNYGYTF.

This chain links TRBV11-2 with TRBJ1-1, with 10 bases identical to TRBD1. This CDR3 contains 15 residues. Germline V gives CDR1 SGHAT, CDR2 FQNNGV. J was trimmed by 1 base and V by 5 bases; bases with no gene match: 4. The CDR3 DNA reads as TGTGCCAGCAGCCCCTGGACAGGGGGGAACACTGAAGCTTTCTTT. This sequence encodes CASSPWTGGNTEAFF.

The sample holds a few counts of this clone. The V and J genes are TRBV27 and TRBJ1-2; D remains ambiguous. CDR1 MNHEY and CDR2 SMNVEV come from the germline V gene (reference sequence). CDR3 length: 13 residues. V was trimmed by 4 bases and J by 8 bases, leaving 14 bases between them. CDR3 protein: CASSSVVMGGYTF. The CDR3 region has the DNA TGTGCCAGCAGTTCCGTCGTAATGGGGGGCTACACCTTC.

CDR3 in amino acids: CASSFPGSYEQYF. The DNA of the CDR3 is TGTGCCAGCAGTTTCCCAGGATCCTACGAGCAGTACTTC. This chain uses TRBV28 with TRBJ2-7; D call uncertain. Trimming took 3 bases from V and 1 from J, leaving 7 bases between them. This CDR3 contains 13 residues. The germline V gene has CDR1 MDHEN and CDR2 SYDVKM.

The genes are TRBV5-4 and TRBJ1-1; D unclear. This CDR3 has 14 amino acids. Trimming shortened V by 1 base and J by 1 base, and 8 bases separated the two germline ends. Germline lookup yields CDR1 SGHNT and CDR2 YYREEE (reference sequence). In DNA, the CDR3 is TGTGCCAGCAGCTTGAAACTAACGAACACTGAAGCTTTCTTT. Its translation is CASSLKLTNTEAFF.

The chain uses TRBV5-5 and TRBJ2-2; the match to TRBD2 covers 14 bases. The CDR3 runs 18 residues. Germline lookup yields CDR1 SGHKS and CDR2 YYEKEE (reference sequence). Trimming at V came to 3 bases and at J to 0 bases, leaving 4 bases not matched to a gene. In DNA, the CDR3 is TGTGCCAGCAGCTGGGGACTAGCGGGGGCCGCGAACACCGGGGAGCTGTTTTTT. Its translation is CASSWGLAGAANTGELFF.

The chain carries TRBV7-2 and TRBJ2-5, with D possibly TRBD2 on 6 matching bases. The CDR3 sequence is 17 residues long. CDR1 is SGHTA, CDR2 FQGNSA, per germline. V was pared by 4 bases and J by 4 bases, with 22 bases between. CDR3 sequence reads: CASSSLARGEVRETQYF. The DNA of the CDR3 is TGTGCCAGCAGCTCCCTAGCGAGAGGGGAGGTTAGAGAGACCCAGTACTTC.

V gene TRBV7-9 combines with J gene TRBJ2-3, with TRBD1 identical over 7 bases. V lost 5 bases to trimming and J lost 6 bases; unmatched junction nucleotides: 14. Germline values: CDR1 SEHNR, CDR2 FQNEAQ (reference sequence). The CDR3 consists of 16 residues. CDR3 residues: CASSQLKTGFADTQYF. The CDR3 nucleotides read TGTGCCAGCAGCCAACTAAAGACAGGGTTCGCGGATACGCAGTATTTT.

The rearrangement links TRBV5-4 to TRBJ2-3; 13 bases agree with TRBD2. The CDR3 loop spans 19 amino acids. CDR1 SGHNT and CDR2 YYREEE come from the germline V gene (reference sequence). Trimming cost V 4 bases and J 5 bases; bases outside gene matches: 16. DNA of the CDR3: TGTGCCAGCAGCCGATGGGAGGGACTAGCGGGGTCTCGAGTAGATACGCAGTATTTT. It codes for CASSRWEGLAGSRVDTQYF.

This chain uses TRBV6-5 with TRBJ1-2, with no clear D. The ends were cut back, 2 bases at V and 8 bases at J, with 12 bases in the middle. The germline V gene encodes CDR1 MNHEY and CDR2 SVGAGI. This CDR3 is built from 13 residues. CDR3 loop: CASSYGQYLGYTF. The DNA of the CDR3 is TGTGCCAGCAGTTACGGGCAGTATCTGGGCTACACCTTC.